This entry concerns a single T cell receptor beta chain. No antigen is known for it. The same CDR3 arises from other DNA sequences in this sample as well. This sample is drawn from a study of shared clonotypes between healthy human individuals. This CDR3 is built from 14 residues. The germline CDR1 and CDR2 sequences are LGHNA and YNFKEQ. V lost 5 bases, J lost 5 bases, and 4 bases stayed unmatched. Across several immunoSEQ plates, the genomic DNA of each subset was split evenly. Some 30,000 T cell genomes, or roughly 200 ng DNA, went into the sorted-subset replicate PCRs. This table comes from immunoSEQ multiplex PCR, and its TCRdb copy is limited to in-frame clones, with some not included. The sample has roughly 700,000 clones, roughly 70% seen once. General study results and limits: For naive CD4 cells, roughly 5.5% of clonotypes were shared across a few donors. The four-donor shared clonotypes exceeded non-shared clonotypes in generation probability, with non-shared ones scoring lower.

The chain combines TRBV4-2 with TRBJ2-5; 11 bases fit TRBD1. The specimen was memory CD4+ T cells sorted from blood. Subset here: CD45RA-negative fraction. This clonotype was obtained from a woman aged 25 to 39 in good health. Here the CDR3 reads CASSEGTGGETQYF. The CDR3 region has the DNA TGTGCCAGCAGCGAAGGGACAGGGGGGGAGACCCAGTACTTC.